This TCR beta chain was sequenced for a study of shared clonotypes between healthy human individuals. Regarding the study as a whole: A small donor pool kept down the genetic and exposure-history diversity that was represented. When naive CD4 clonotypes were compared across a few donors, around 4.6% were shared.

Naive CD8 cells, CD45RO-negative and positively selected for CCR7, excluded terminally differentiated effector memory CD45RA+ cells. As concerns this clone: What it binds is unknown.

CDR1 is SGHDN and CDR2 is FVKESK in the germline V gene. This CDR3 region has 11 residues. Trimming left V 8 bases short and J 4 bases short, with 3 bases between. Data came from immunoSEQ multiplex PCR; TCRdb stores just in-frame clones and leaves some out. The table records more than 2 million clones, just under 95% of them present only once. The sequenced sample was naive CD8+ T cells sorted from blood. This rearrangement joins TRBV14 to TRBJ1-6; D is uncertain. The origin of this receptor is a man aged 18 to 29 in good health. CDR3 amino acids: CASGYNSPLHF. In DNA form, the CDR3 reads TGTGCCAGCGGTTATAATTCACCCCTCCACTTT.